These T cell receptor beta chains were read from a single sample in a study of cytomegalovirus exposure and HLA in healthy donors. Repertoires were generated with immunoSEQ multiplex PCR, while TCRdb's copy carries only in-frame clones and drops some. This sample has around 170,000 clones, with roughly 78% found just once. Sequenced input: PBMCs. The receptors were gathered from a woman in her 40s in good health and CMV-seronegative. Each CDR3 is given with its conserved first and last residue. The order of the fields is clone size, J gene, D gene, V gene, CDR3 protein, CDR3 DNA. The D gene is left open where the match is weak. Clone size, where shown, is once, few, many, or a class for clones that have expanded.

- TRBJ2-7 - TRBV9 CASSQSDYEQYF TGTGCCAGCAGCCAAAGCGACTACGAGCAGTACTTC
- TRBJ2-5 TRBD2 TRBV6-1 CASSGASGAQETQYF TGTGCCAGCAGTGGCGCTAGCGGGGCCCAAGAGACCCAGTACTTC
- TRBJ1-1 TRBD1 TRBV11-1 CASSQLQGGEAFF TGTGCCAGCAGCCAACTACAGGGGGGAGAAGCTTTCTTT
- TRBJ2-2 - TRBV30 CAWTKGVAGELFF TGTGCCTGGACGAAAGGGGTGGCCGGGGAGCTGTTTTTT
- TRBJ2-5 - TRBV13 CASSLSETQYF TGTGCCAGCAGCTTATCGGAGACCCAGTACTTC
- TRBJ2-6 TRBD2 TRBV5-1 CASSEREETGANVLTF TGCGCCAGCAGCGAGCGGGAGGAAACTGGGGCCAACGTCCTGACTTTC
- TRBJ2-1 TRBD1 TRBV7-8 CASSLGKRGLFNEQFF TGTGCCAGCAGCTTAGGAAAAAGGGGGCTGTTTAATGAGCAGTTCTTC
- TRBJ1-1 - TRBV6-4 CASSAGFDTEAFF TGTGCCAGCAGTGCAGGTTTTGATACTGAAGCTTTCTTT
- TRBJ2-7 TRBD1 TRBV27 CASSVDRPYEQYF TGTGCCAGCAGTGTGGACAGGCCCTACGAGCAGTACTTC
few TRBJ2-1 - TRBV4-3 CASSQNGGLDNEQFF TGCGCCAGCAGCCAAAATGGGGGGTTGGACAATGAGCAGTTCTTC
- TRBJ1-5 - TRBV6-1 CASSEDRGRSNQPQHF TGTGCCAGCAGTGAAGATCGCGGCAGAAGCAATCAGCCCCAGCATTTT
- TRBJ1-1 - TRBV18 CASSPPRQINTEAFF TGTGCCAGCTCACCACCGAGACAGATTAACACTGAAGCTTTCTTT
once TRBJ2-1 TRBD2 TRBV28 CASSMPGLLQEQFF TGTGCCAGCAGCATGCCGGGACTACTACAAGAGCAGTTCTTC
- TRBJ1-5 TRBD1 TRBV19 CASSPGQGGFGPQHF TGTGCCAGTAGTCCCGGACAGGGGGGCTTTGGGCCCCAGCATTTT
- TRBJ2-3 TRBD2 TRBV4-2 CASSQELAGGTDTQYF TGTGCCAGCAGCCAAGAACTAGCGGGGGGGACAGATACGCAGTATTTT
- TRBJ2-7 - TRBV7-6 CASSLSPAYEQYF TGTGCCAGCAGCTTATCCCCAGCCTACGAGCAGTACTTC
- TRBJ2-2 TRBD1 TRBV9 CASSAQGAGGELFF TGTGCCAGCAGCGCGCAGGGGGCAGGCGGGGAGCTGTTTTTT
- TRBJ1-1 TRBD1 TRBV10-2 CAIQQGTNTEAFF TGCGCCATACAACAGGGGACGAACACTGAAGCTTTCTTT
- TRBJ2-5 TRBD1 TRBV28 CASSSRQGETQYF TGTGCCAGCAGTTCACGACAGGGGGAGACCCAGTACTTC
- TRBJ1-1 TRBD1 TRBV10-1 CASSPGGTGSAFF TGCGCCAGCTCGCCAGGAGGGACAGGGTCAGCTTTCTTT
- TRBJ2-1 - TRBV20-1 CSALLSNEQFF TGCAGTGCCCTTTTGAGCAATGAGCAGTTCTTC
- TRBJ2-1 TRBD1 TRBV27 CASNGDSPYNEQFF TGTGCCAGCAATGGGGACAGCCCCTACAATGAGCAGTTCTTC
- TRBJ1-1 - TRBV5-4 CASSLDKNTEAFF TGTGCCAGCAGCTTAGACAAGAACACTGAAGCTTTCTTT
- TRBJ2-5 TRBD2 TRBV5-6 CASSSTGTSTETQYF TGTGCCAGCAGCTCCACCGGGACTAGTACAGAGACCCAGTACTTC
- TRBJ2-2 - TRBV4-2 CASSQSSNTGELFF TGTGCCAGCAGCCAAAGCTCAAACACCGGGGAGCTGTTTTTT
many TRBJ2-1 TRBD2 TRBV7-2 CASSLESGRGSEQFF TGTGCCAGCAGCTTAGAGAGCGGGAGAGGAAGTGAGCAGTTCTTC
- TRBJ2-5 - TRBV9 CASSVAGSPRETQYF TGTGCCAGCAGCGTAGCCGGGAGCCCTCGGGAGACCCAGTACTTC
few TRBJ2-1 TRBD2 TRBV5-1 CASSLERLAGSEQFF TGCGCCAGCAGCTTGGAGCGACTAGCGGGGAGTGAGCAGTTCTTC
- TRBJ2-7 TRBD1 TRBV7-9 CASSFQGDLGEQYF TGTGCCAGCAGCTTTCAGGGGGACCTGGGAGAGCAGTACTTC
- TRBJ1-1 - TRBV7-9 CASSLGGLFTEAFF TGTGCCAGCAGCTTAGGGGGGCTATTCACTGAAGCTTTCTTT
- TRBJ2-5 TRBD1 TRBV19 CASSISTGVRLETQYF TGTGCCAGTAGTATCAGCACAGGGGTGCGATTAGAGACCCAGTACTTC
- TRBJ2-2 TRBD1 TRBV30 CACHRGRGGELFF TGTGCCTGCCACAGGGGGCGCGGCGGGGAGCTGTTTTTT
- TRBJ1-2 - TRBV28 CASSPAGAGAKEDYGYTF TGTGCCAGCAGTCCCGCCGGGGCAGGGGCGAAAGAGGACTATGGCTACACCTTC
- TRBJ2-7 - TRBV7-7 CASSLAEGMGYEQYF TGTGCTAGCAGCTTAGCGGAGGGAATGGGGTACGAGCAGTACTTC
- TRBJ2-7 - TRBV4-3 CASSQETTGSYEQYF TGCGCCAGCAGCCAAGAGACAACCGGCTCCTACGAGCAGTACTTC
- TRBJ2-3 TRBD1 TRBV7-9 CASSFQLGTGASDTQYF TGTGCCAGCAGCTTCCAGCTGGGGACAGGAGCATCCGATACGCAGTATTTT
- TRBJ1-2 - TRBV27 CASRNAAGGYTF TGTGCCAGCAGAAACGCAGCGGGGGGCTACACCTTC
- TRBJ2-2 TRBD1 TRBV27 CASRTGTGAGELFF TGTGCCAGCCGGACAGGGACAGGCGCCGGGGAGCTGTTTTTT
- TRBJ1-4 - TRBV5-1 CASSYRDEKLFF TGCGCCAGCAGCTACAGGGATGAAAAACTGTTTTTT
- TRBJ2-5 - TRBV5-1 CASSPLELLQETQYF TGCGCCAGCAGCCCCCTGGAGCTACTTCAAGAGACCCAGTACTTC
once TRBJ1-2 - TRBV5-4 CASRFSAGEGAYGYTF TGTGCCAGCAGATTTAGCGCCGGAGAGGGAGCCTATGGCTACACCTTC
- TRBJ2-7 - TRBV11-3 CASSSPRQVSYEQYF TGTGCCAGCAGCTCTCCCAGACAGGTCTCCTACGAGCAGTACTTC
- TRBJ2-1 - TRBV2 CARVQGFGGNEQFF TGTGCCAGGGTACAGGGCTTTGGTGGAAATGAGCAGTTCTTC
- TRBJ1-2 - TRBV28 CASSFIDRTNYGYTF TGTGCCAGCAGTTTTATTGACAGGACGAACTATGGCTACACCTTC
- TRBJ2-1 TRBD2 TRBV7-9 CASSPPGGMMDEQFF TGTGCCAGCAGCCCCCCCGGGGGGATGATGGATGAGCAGTTCTTC
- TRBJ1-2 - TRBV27 CASSLSSSAPYGYTF TGTGCCAGCAGTTTATCATCCAGCGCGCCCTATGGCTACACCTTC
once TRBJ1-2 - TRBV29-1 CSVAPTGYGYTF TGCAGCGTTGCCCCGACAGGCTATGGCTACACCTTC
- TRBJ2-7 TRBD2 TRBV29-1 CSVEWTSGGYEQYF TGCAGCGTTGAATGGACTAGCGGGGGTTACGAGCAGTACTTC
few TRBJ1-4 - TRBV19 CASSIGSMRANLNEKLFF TGTGCCAGTAGTATAGGTTCGATGAGGGCAAACCTTAATGAAAAACTGTTTTTT